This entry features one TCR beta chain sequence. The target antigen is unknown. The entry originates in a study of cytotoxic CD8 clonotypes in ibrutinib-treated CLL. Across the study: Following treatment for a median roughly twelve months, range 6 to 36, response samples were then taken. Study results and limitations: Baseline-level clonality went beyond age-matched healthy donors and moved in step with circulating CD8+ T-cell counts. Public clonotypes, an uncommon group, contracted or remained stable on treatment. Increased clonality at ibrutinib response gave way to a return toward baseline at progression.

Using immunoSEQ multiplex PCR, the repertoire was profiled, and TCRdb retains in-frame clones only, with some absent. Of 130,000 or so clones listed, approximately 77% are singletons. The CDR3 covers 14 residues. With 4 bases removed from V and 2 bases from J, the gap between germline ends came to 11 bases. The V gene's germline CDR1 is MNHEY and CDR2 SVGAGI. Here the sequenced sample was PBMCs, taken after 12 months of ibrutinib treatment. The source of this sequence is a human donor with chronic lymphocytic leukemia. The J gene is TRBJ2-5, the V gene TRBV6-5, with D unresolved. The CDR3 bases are TGTGCCAGCAGTTCCTCCCGCCTTCAAGAGACCCAGTACTTC. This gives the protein CASSSSRLQETQYF.